This TCR beta chain was observed in a study of T cells after posttransplantation cyclophosphamide listed by TCRdb under 2016. Regarding the complete study: Using TRB sequencing, the study followed how the T cell repertoire rebuilt after myeloablative bone marrow transplantation with posttransplantation cyclophosphamide given as GVHD prophylaxis. Antigen receptor sequencing covered samples from roughly 40 PTCy-treated patients and 16 of their related bone marrow donors. Blood from every one of the roughly 33 PTCy patients who had 1-year posttransplant specimens underwent TRB sequencing. In 3 patients, up to roughly 3 additional blood samples taken between 2 and 5.2 years after transplant also underwent TRB sequencing, as did pretransplant blood from several patients. TRA and TRB clonality were tightly correlated in about ten samples, so subsequent TCR analyses focused on TRB only. Public TRB sequences were compared against a database of over 3,000 sequences linked to responses to pathogens, tumor antigens, self-antigens and alloantigens.

As to this clone: No antigen is known for it. No much larger clone is present one base from it, and per-base qualities are unavailable.

On the day of marrow donation, related bone marrow donors gave peripheral blood samples. Peripheral blood and bone marrow mononuclear cells were isolated by Ficoll-Hypaque density centrifugation and were cryopreserved. CD4+ and CD8+ T cells, including naive and memory subsets, were sorted by FACS using a FACSAria II. TRB sequencing was run on genomic DNA with either the immunoSEQ assay at survey resolution or the hsTCRB kit. The published analysis was carried out like this. The immunoSEQ software was used for initial read processing, and the LymphoSeq R package was used for repertoire analyses. Clonality was calculated as 1 minus normalized Shannon entropy, and the Gini coefficient was also calculated for each TRB dataset. To infer phenotypes in unsorted samples, TRB sequences from sorted subsets of the recipient or donor were mapped onto the unsorted samples of the same recipient. TCRdb's version of the immuneACCESS table is confined to in-frame rearrangements and falls short of the full clone set. An unresolved V gene accounts for under half of the shortfall where checked; the remainder is of unknown origin. V, J and clone size are those of that table, while D and trimming were read from the DNA. Within this sample are about 18,000 clones, with around four fifths of them counted one time only. The ten top clones hold 7.5% to 9.5% of the sample.

Study-wide findings and limitations: At 1-2 months, donor-recipient similarity was low but rose over the first year, and the later blood repertoires were often dominated by donor CD8+ memory clones. The TRB repertoires of T cells infiltrating skin or the GI tract showed only limited overlap with the TRB repertoires found in blood. Across approximately 45 patients, TRB clonality was highly associated with recipient CMV seropositivity and CMV reactivation, and diversity in PTCy patients was similar to diversity in CNI/methotrexate controls.

Material: memory CD4+ T cells sorted from blood. The TCR comes from a man between 25 and 39 years old in good health and a related stem cell transplant donor.

The CDR3 protein is CASSNGRGNEQFF. The nucleotides read TGTGCCAGCAGCAACGGTCGGGGCAATGAGCAGTTCTTC. Recombination linked TRBV7-7 to TRBJ2-1; a weak D assignment points to TRBD2 (5 bases agree). The CDR3 has 13 amino acids, counting the end cysteine and phenylalanine. The retained sequence is limited to the CDR3, 39 bases, with the frame set at the first base. For CDR1 and CDR2, the germline V gene (reference sequence) lists SSHAT and FNYEAQ. V is pared back by 5 bases and J by 6 bases, with 11 bases lying between the germline termini. Reference TRBV7-7 and TRBJ2-1 proteins supply the regions before and after the CDR3; the full variable domain is: GAGVSQSPRYKVTKRGQDVTLRCDPISSHATLYWYQQALGQGPEFLTYFNYEAQPDKSGLPSDRFSAERPEGSISTLTIQRTEQRDSAMYRCASSNGRGNEQFFGPGTRLTVL.